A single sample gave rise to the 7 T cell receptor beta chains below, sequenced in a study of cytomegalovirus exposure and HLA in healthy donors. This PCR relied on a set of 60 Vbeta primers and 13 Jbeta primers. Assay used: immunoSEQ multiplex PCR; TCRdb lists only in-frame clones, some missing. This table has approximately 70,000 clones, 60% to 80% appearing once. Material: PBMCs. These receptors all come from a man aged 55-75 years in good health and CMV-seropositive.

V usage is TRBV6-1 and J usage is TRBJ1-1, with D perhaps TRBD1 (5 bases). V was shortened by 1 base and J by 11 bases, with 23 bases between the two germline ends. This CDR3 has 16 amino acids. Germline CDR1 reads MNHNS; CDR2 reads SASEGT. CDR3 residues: CASSEESGRATISAFF. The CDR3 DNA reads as TGTGCCAGCAGTGAAGAGAGTGGCAGGGCTACAATCTCGGCTTTCTTT.

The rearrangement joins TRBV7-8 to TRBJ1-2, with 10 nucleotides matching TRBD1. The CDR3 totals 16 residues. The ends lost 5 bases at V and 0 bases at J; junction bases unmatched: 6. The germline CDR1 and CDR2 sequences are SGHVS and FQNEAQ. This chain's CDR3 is CASSHRDRGANYGYTF. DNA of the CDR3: TGTGCCAGCAGCCACCGGGACAGGGGAGCTAACTATGGCTACACCTTC.

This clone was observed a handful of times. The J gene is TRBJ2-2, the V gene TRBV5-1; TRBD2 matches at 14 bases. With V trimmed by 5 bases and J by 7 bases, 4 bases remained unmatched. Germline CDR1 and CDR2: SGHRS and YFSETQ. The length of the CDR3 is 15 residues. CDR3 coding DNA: TGCGCCAGCAGGGGGACTAGCGGGAGTCACGGGGAGCTGTTTTTT. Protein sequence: CASRGTSGSHGELFF.

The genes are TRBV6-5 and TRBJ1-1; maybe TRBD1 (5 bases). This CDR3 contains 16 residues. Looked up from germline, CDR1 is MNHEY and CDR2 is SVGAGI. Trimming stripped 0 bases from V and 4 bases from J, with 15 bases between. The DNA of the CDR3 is TGTGCCAGCAGTTACTCCAGGTCAGGGTCGGGCACTGAAGCTTTCTTT. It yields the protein CASSYSRSGSGTEAFF.

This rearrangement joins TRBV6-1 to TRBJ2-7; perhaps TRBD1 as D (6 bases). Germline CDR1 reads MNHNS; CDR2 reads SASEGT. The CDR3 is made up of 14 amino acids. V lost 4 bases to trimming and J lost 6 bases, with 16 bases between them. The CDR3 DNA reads TGTGCCAGCAGTGGTACAGGGCGCTCAGTCGAGCAGTACTTC. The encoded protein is CASSGTGRSVEQYF.

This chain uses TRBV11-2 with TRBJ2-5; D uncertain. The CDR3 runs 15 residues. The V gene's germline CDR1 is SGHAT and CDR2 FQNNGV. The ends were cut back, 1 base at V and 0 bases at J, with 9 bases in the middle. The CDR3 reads CASSLGVLDQETQYF. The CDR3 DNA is TGTGCCAGCAGCTTAGGAGTCCTAGACCAAGAGACCCAGTACTTC.

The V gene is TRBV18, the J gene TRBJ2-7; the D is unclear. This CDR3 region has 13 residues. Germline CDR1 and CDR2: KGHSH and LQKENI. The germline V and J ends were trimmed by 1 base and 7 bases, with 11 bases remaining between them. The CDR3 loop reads CASSPRSGNEQYF. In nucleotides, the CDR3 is TGTGCCAGCTCACCACGTTCAGGTAATGAGCAGTACTTC.